This is a list of T cell receptor beta chains from one sample in a study of cytomegalovirus exposure and HLA in healthy donors. Sequencing used immunoSEQ multiplex PCR; TCRdb keeps in-frame clones, though not all of them. The table records about 140,000 clones, 76% of them present only once. The specimen was PBMCs. Source of these receptors: a man in his forties in good health and CMV-seronegative. CDR3s include the opening cysteine and the closing phenylalanine or tryptophan. A D gene is named only where the DNA matches it firmly. Rows give clone size only sometimes, using once, few, many, or a class for an expanded clone.

J: TRBJ2-6
size: few
D: NA
V: TRBV19
CDR3: CASSTPASVLTF
DNA: TGTGCCAGTAGTACCCCCGCGTCCGTCCTGACTTTC

J: TRBJ1-1
size: NA
D: NA
V: TRBV5-1
CDR3: CASSPTQGSTEAFF
DNA: TGCGCCAGCAGCCCAACCCAGGGGAGCACTGAAGCTTTCTTT

J: TRBJ2-5
size: few
D: NA
V: TRBV28
CDR3: CASSSYQETQYF
DNA: TGTGCCAGCAGTAGCTACCAAGAGACCCAGTACTTC

J: TRBJ1-1
size: NA
D: NA
V: TRBV6-5
CDR3: CASSYSGLGTEAFF
DNA: TGTGCCAGCAGTTACTCGGGGCTAGGCACTGAAGCTTTCTTT

J: TRBJ2-3
size: NA
D: TRBD1
V: TRBV7-2
CDR3: CASSRTGLGSSTDTQYF
DNA: TGTGCCAGCAGCAGGACAGGGCTGGGCTCTAGCACAGATACGCAGTATTTT

J: TRBJ2-3
size: NA
D: TRBD2
V: TRBV30
CDR3: CAWRVAGGPDTQYF
DNA: TGTGCCTGGAGGGTAGCGGGGGGGCCAGATACGCAGTATTTT

J: TRBJ1-1
size: NA
D: TRBD1
V: TRBV6-1
CDR3: CASSVDRAGTEAFF
DNA: TGTGCCAGCAGCGTCGACAGGGCAGGGACTGAAGCTTTCTTT

J: TRBJ2-7
size: once
D: TRBD2
V: TRBV5-1
CDR3: CASSLGLAGDPEQYF
DNA: TGCGCCAGCAGCTTGGGTTTAGCGGGAGACCCCGAGCAGTACTTC

J: TRBJ2-7
size: NA
D: TRBD1
V: TRBV29-1
CDR3: CSVGGGQGYEQYF
DNA: TGCAGCGTTGGGGGGGGACAGGGCTACGAGCAGTACTTC

J: TRBJ2-7
size: NA
D: TRBD1
V: TRBV7-9
CDR3: CASSKTRDRVISYEQYF
DNA: TGTGCCAGCAGCAAAACGCGGGACAGGGTAATCTCCTACGAGCAGTACTTC

J: TRBJ2-7
size: few
D: NA
V: TRBV11-2
CDR3: CASSFGTYGSYEQYF
DNA: TGTGCCAGCAGCTTCGGGACTTACGGATCCTACGAGCAGTACTTC

J: TRBJ1-2
size: NA
D: NA
V: TRBV29-1
CDR3: CSVGRDYGYTF
DNA: TGCAGCGTTGGCAGGGATTATGGCTACACCTTC

J: TRBJ2-5
size: NA
D: TRBD2
V: TRBV28
CDR3: CASSFGFTSGMRGILRETQYF
DNA: TGTGCCAGCAGTTTCGGGTTTACTAGCGGGATGAGGGGAATTTTAAGGGAGACCCAGTACTTC